This T cell receptor (beta chain) was profiled in a study of regulatory T cells in long-lasting Graves disease. Study findings and constraints: Among persistent patients, a larger number of public clonotypes were shared (over 2,500) than among newly diagnosed patients (about 970).

This clonotype was detected ten times or more. What it recognizes is unknown. Time point meaning: persistent/refractory GD, antithyroid drugs over 5 years with positive TRAb. From RNA extracted from PBMCs, the TCR library was made. Construction of TCR beta libraries relied on iRepertoire HTBI primers and on Arm-PCR targeting CDR3 regions. From the multiplex PCR reads, TCRdb called clonotypes with MiXCR, one entry per CDR3 protein. The top ten hold less than 30% of the sample, which has some 340,000 distinct CDR3 sequences, approximately 23% seen once. CDR3 size: 17 residues. Trimming pared 6 bases from V and 4 bases from J, leaving 24 bases between. Per the germline V gene, CDR1 is MDHEN and CDR2 is SYDVKM.

The source was peripheral blood mononuclear cells (PBMCs), collected when the disease was refractory, from a patient treated with antithyroid drugs. The TCR sequence derives from a woman between 35 and 50 years old with Graves disease. The J gene is TRBJ1-1, the V gene TRBV28; a possible D gene is TRBD1 (5 bases). The CDR3 sequence: CASRSHEWGEDSTEAFF. CDR3 bases: TGTGCCAGCAGGTCCCACGAGTGGGGGGAAGATAGCACTGAAGCTTTCTTT. The full variable domain, with the rest looked up from reference TRBV28 and TRBJ1-1, is DVKVTQSSRYLVKRTGEKVFLECVQDMDHENMFWYRQDPGLGLRLIYFSYDVKMKEKGDIPEGYSVSREKKERFSLILESASTNQTSMYLCASRSHEWGEDSTEAFFGQGTRLTVV.